This TCR beta chain was captured in a study of T-cell memory formation after mild COVID-19. Broader study findings: Later expanders leaned CD4+, whereas day 15 to 85 contracting clones were balanced CD4/CD8. CD4+ clones that contracted lay mainly in CM and EM; CD8+ ones lay in EMRA. Nothing showed for sure that second-wave clones peaking on day 37 were SARS-CoV-2 specific.

CDR3 length: 14 amino acids. Germline V lookup: CDR1 KGHDR, CDR2 SFDVKD. The V end was cut by 1 base, the J end by 3 bases, with 6 bases between. This clonotype was found many times. Antigen: not known. Barcoded TCR alpha and TCR beta cDNA libraries with UMIs came from 5'RACE using constant-segment primers. MiXCR, applied by TCRdb to the 5' RACE reads, yields one record per CDR3 protein. The sample lists around 530,000 distinct CDR3 sequences; about a fifth were seen once. The rearrangement links TRBV24-1 to TRBJ1-5; D is unresolved. The origin of this receptor is an adult woman who had mild COVID-19 (a few samples of this study predate the infection). Cell type and time point are not known. What was sequenced was PBMCs or a T cell subset sorted from them (not recorded which). The CDR3 DNA reads as TGTGCCACCAGTGATTTATCCATCAATCAGCCCCAGCATTTT. Its protein product is CATSDLSINQPQHF.